This T cell receptor (beta chain) was recorded in a study of T cells in Graves' hyperthyroidism and ophthalmopathy. Notes on the study in general: Most clonotypes that expanded in the thyroid above 0.001 also showed up in blood. Ophthalmopathy prediction by the model preceded onset by a median roughly 6.3 months.

Disease duration was under 3 months in the ophthalmopathy patients, who also had a Clinical Activity Score of at least 3 and a NOSPECS grade of at least 4. Note on this clonotype: Its specificity is unknown.

CDR1 and CDR2 from the germline V gene are MNHEY and SMNVEV (reference sequence). CDR3 length equals 14 residues. V shed 3 bases and J shed 4 bases, with 11 bases lying between them. RNA transcripts gave rise to amplified TCR beta CDR3 regions. When the TCR CDR3 underwent first-round RT-PCR, the HTBI primer set was used. TCRdb reanalysed the multiplex PCR reads using MiXCR and keeps one entry per CDR3 protein. Of about 610,000 distinct CDR3 sequences listed, 14% to 15% are singletons. The TCR was taken from a woman aged 35 to 49 with Graves' ophthalmopathy. Sequencing input: blood. The gene calls are TRBV27 and TRBJ2-3, with TRBD1 as a possible D gene (6 bases). The CDR3 here is CASSLQGWSDTQYF. The CDR3 DNA sequence: TGTGCCAGCAGTTTGCAGGGGTGGTCAGATACGCAGTATTTT.